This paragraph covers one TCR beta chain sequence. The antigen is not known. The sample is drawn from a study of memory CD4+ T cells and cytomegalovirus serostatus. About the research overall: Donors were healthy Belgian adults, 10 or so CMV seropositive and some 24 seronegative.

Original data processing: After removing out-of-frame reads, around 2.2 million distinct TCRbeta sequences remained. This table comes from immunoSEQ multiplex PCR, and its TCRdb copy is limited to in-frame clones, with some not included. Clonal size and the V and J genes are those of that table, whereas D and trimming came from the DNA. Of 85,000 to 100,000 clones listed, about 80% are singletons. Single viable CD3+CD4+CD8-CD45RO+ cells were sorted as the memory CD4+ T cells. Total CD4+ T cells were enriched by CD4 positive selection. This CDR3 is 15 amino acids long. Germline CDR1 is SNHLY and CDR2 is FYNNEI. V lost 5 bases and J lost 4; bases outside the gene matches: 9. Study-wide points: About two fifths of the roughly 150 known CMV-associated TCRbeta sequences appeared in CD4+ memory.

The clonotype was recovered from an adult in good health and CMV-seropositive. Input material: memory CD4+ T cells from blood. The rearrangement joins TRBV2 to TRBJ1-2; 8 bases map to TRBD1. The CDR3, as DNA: TGTGCCAGCAGTTCTTTACAGGGGGTCTCCTATGGCTACACCTTC. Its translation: CASSSLQGVSYGYTF.